This T cell receptor (beta chain) was found in a study of blood T cell repertoires in COVID-19. Across the whole study: Sites across the United States, Italy and Spain contributed samples from acute and convalescent COVID-19.

This clone was counted a single time. Sequenced by immunoSEQ multiplex PCR; TCRdb stores in-frame clones only, minus some. The sample lists tens of thousands of clones; around 90% were seen once. The sample was peripheral blood. This sequence originates from a woman between 50 and 59 years old in a cohort sampled during active COVID-19.

The CDR3 spells CASSPRLRAETEAFF. Here the CDR3 DNA reads TGTGCCAGCAGCCCGCGGCTGAGGGCTGAGACTGAAGCTTTCTTT. This rearrangement joins TRBV5-8 to TRBJ1-1; D is uncertain. Trimming removed 4 bases at V and 5 bases at J, with 18 bases between. CDR1 and CDR2 (germline): SGHTS, YDEGEE. This CDR3 has 15 residues.